This entry features one TCR beta chain sequence. PCR involved 60 Vbeta and 13 Jbeta primers. TCRdb's table, derived via immunoSEQ multiplex PCR, lists solely in-frame clones and lacks some. In the table there are some 160,000 clones, roughly 70% of which are singletons. This entry comes from a study of cytomegalovirus exposure and HLA in healthy donors. Germline V CDR1 and CDR2: SGDLS, YYNGEE. J was trimmed by 5 bases and V by 0 bases; bases with no gene match: 5. The CDR3 has 16 residues. J is TRBJ1-6 and V is TRBV9, with 7 bases identical to TRBD1. The TCR originated in a woman aged 40 to 49 in good health and CMV-seronegative. The sequencing sample was made of PBMCs. CDR3 bases: TGTGCCAGCAGCGTAGCTAGCAGGGGGAATAATTCACCCCTCCACTTT. Its translation: CASSVASRGNNSPLHF.